This T cell receptor (beta chain) was documented in a study of T-cell memory formation after mild COVID-19. Trimming cost V 6 bases and J 7 bases, with 9 bases left between them. This CDR3 region has 12 residues. CDR1 and CDR2 (germline): MNHEY, SMNVEV (reference sequence). This clonotype came up once. TCRdb recomputed calls from the 5' RACE reads with MiXCR, one row per CDR3 protein. The profile covers 560,000 or so distinct CDR3 sequences, with 17% appearing a single time and less than 10% taken by the ten largest. Material for sequencing was PBMCs or a T cell subset sorted from them (not recorded which). J is TRBJ1-4 and V is TRBV27; TRBD1 might be the D (5 bases). This sequence originates from an adult woman who had mild COVID-19 (a few samples of this study predate the infection). Cell type and time point are not known. DNA for the CDR3: TGTGCCAGCAGCGGGGGGGGTGAAAAACTGTTTTTT. Translating it yields CASSGGGEKLFF. Full variable domain (rest looked up from reference TRBV27 and TRBJ1-4): EAQVTQNPRYLITVTGKKLTVTCSQNMNHEYMSWYRQDPGLGLRQIYYSMNVEVTDKGDVPEGYKVSRKEKRNFPLILESPSPNQTSLYFCASSGGGEKLFFGSGTQLSVL.